This T cell receptor beta chain was identified in a study of blood T cell repertoires in COVID-19 (TCRdb year 2020). For the wider study: The collaborator samples originated in the United States, Italy and Spain and spanned the acute and convalescent phases of COVID-19. Where available, HLA class I and class II types were obtained from metadata supplied by the sample provider rather than from assay-based typing. Deeply sampled blood TCRbeta repertoires from subjects exposed to, actively infected with, or recovered from COVID-19 were included in the dataset. The samples were drawn from the first 160 participants of the ongoing ImmuneRACE study and from over 950 subjects provided by 6 global collaborators. The prospective study material was composed of cDNA or gDNA derived from T cells, B-cell-depleted T cells, or PBMCs. A de-identified subject ID, COVID-19 status, age in years and sex were almost always included in the sample metadata. The repertoires were released in a freely available public database meant as a resource for research on the immune response to SARS-CoV-2. Broader findings and caveats from the paper: The quantity of clinical and demographic metadata differed by source and by participant and was supplied without curation.

CDR1 and CDR2, looked up from the germline V gene (reference sequence), are LGHDT and YNNKEL. The CDR3 runs 15 amino acids, cysteine and phenylalanine included. The only DNA kept is the CDR3, 45 bases in frame from the first base. V loses 5 bases at its end and J loses 0 bases; junction bases beyond the gene matches: 6. One collaborating source in Seattle enrolled patients during active infection and followed them longitudinally through the course of disease. Each collaborating institution followed its own protocols to collect whole blood in K2EDTA tubes. For TCRbeta analysis, collaborators shipped samples in one of three forms: frozen whole blood, isolated PBMCs, or DNA extracted from either of those sample types. TCRbeta CDR3 regions were amplified from genomic DNA by means of the immunoSEQ Assay, a bias-controlled multiplex PCR. As for the authors' bioinformatics: The number of nucleated cells in each sample was estimated by amplification of reference gene primers within the assay. To quantify the absolute abundance of each unique TCRbeta CDR3 rearrangement, sequence reads were collapsed and filtered. For each sample, productive Simpson clonality was calculated by taking the square root of Simpson's diversity index across productive rearrangements. TCRdb's version of the immuneACCESS table is confined to in-frame rearrangements and falls short of the full clone set. An unresolved V gene accounts for under half of the shortfall where checked; the remainder is of unknown origin. V, J and clone size reflect that table, while D and trimming were determined from the DNA. A total of roughly 220,000 clones appear in this sample, around four fifths of them only once. Around 8% of the sample comes from the top ten.

About this clone itself: Its target antigen remains unknown. No quality values exist for individual bases; no much larger clone is one base distant.

The sequence came from a woman of 80 years or more with COVID-19, enrolled during active disease. Sequenced: peripheral blood. The sequence joins TRBV3-1 (or the pseudogene TRBV3-2) to TRBJ2-7; 8 bases in between match TRBD2. The DNA sequence reads TGTGCCAGCAGCTTCCCGGGACTAGGCTCCTACGAGCAGTACTTC. This is translated as CASSFPGLGSYEQYF.